These T cell receptor beta chains were read from a single sample in a study of T cells in localized non-small cell lung cancer. The repertoire was sequenced with immunoSEQ multiplex PCR; TCRdb's copy has only in-frame clones and lacks some. The sample records roughly 28,000 clones, 80% to 90% being singletons. The source was peripheral blood, collected before any cancer treatment. The receptors shown here come from a male donor at least 60 years old with stage I lung adenocarcinoma. Both conserved end residues are part of each CDR3. The D gene is left open where the match is weak. Where a row states a size, it is once, few, many or the class of an expanded clone; other rows omit it.

v_gene	d_gene	j_gene	abundance	CDR3nt	CDR3aa
TRBV28	-	TRBJ2-3	-	TGTGCCAGCAGTTCTGGGGAGGGCACAGATACGCAGTATTTT	CASSSGEGTDTQYF
TRBV6-6	-	TRBJ1-2	-	TGTGCCAGCAGCGGACAGCCCTTCTATGGCTACACCTTC	CASSGQPFYGYTF
TRBV5-4	TRBD1	TRBJ1-2	-	TGTGCCAGCAGCTTACAGGGGGCTGACTATGGCTACACCTTC	CASSLQGADYGYTF
TRBV2	TRBD1	TRBJ2-5	-	TGTGCCAGCAGTGCACTGGGGACAGGGGGCGAGACCCAGTACTTC	CASSALGTGGETQYF
TRBV5-4	-	TRBJ2-6	-	TGTGCCAGCAGCTTGGGAGGGGTCACTCTCTCTGGGGCCAACGTCCTGACTTTC	CASSLGGVTLSGANVLTF
TRBV5-1	TRBD2	TRBJ2-1	-	TGCGCCAGCAGTATCGAGAGCGGGGGATACAATGAGCAGTTCTTC	CASSIESGGYNEQFF
TRBV2	-	TRBJ1-1	-	TGTGCCAGCAGGGAGGGGGTCACTGAAGCTTTCTTT	CASREGVTEAFF
TRBV7-2	-	TRBJ1-2	-	TGTGCCAGCAGCTTAGCGCAGGGGCCACCATTTGACTATGGCTACACCTTC	CASSLAQGPPFDYGYTF
TRBV29-1	-	TRBJ1-5	-	TGCAGCGTGGGCTATAGCAATCAGCCCCAGCATTTT	CSVGYSNQPQHF
TRBV19	-	TRBJ2-1	-	TGTGCCAGTACCCCCGCAAGCTCCTACAATGAGCAGTTCTTC	CASTPASSYNEQFF
TRBV10-3	-	TRBJ1-4	-	TGTGCCACCGGACAACTGGATGAAAAACTGTTTTTT	CATGQLDEKLFF
TRBV5-6	-	TRBJ1-2	-	TGTGCCAGCACCGTAGGGGGAAACAACTATGGCTACACCTTC	CASTVGGNNYGYTF
TRBV4-2	-	TRBJ1-5	hyperexpanded	TGTGCCAGCAGCCAAGATTGGGGTAACAGGCAGCCCCAGCATTTT	CASSQDWGNRQPQHF
TRBV14	-	TRBJ2-2	-	TGTGCCAGCAACGGCTTTGCGAACACCGGGGAGCTGTTTTTT	CASNGFANTGELFF
TRBV28	TRBD1	TRBJ1-5	-	TGTGCCAGCAGTTCGGGACAGGTCGATCAGCCCCAGCATTTT	CASSSGQVDQPQHF
TRBV23-1	TRBD1	TRBJ2-7	once	TGCGCCAGCAGTCCACCCGGGACAGCCTCTACCTACGAGCAGTACTTC	CASSPPGTASTYEQYF
TRBV30	-	TRBJ2-7	-	TGTGCCTGGAGTACCGGGTTCCGCCGCGAGCAGTACTTC	CAWSTGFRREQYF
TRBV4-2	TRBD1	TRBJ1-5	-	TGTGCCAGCAGCCAAGCCTCGGACAGGAGTAATCAGCCCCAGCATTTT	CASSQASDRSNQPQHF
TRBV30	TRBD1	TRBJ1-1	-	TGTGCCTGGGGATCACAGGGGGACACTGAAGCTTTCTTT	CAWGSQGDTEAFF
TRBV7-2	TRBD2	TRBJ2-5	-	TGTGCCAGCAGCTTAGTCCAGCGGGGGGCCGGGGACCAAGAGACCCAGTACTTC	CASSLVQRGAGDQETQYF
TRBV5-1	TRBD2	TRBJ2-1	-	TGCGCCAGCAGCTTCGGGGGGACCTCCTACAATGAGCAGTTCTTC	CASSFGGTSYNEQFF
TRBV19	-	TRBJ1-5	few	TGTGCCAGTAGTATAGGCACCTATAGCAATCAGCCCCAGCATTTT	CASSIGTYSNQPQHF
TRBV4-1	TRBD1	TRBJ1-2	-	TGCGCCAGCAGCCAAGAGACAGGGGACTATGGCTACACCTTC	CASSQETGDYGYTF
TRBV4-1	TRBD1	TRBJ1-5	few	TGCGCCAGCAGCCGAGACAGGGTGGCTCAGCCCCAGCATTTT	CASSRDRVAQPQHF
TRBV30	-	TRBJ2-2	-	TGTGCCTGGAGGGGAGGATTAAGCACCGGGGAGCTGTTTTTT	CAWRGGLSTGELFF
TRBV6-1	TRBD2	TRBJ2-7	-	TGTGCCAGCAGTGAGCTAGCGGGGGTTGGAATCTACGAGCAGTACTTC	CASSELAGVGIYEQYF
TRBV7-2	-	TRBJ1-2	-	TGTGCCAGCAGCTTAAATCCCACATCTAACTATGGCTACACCTTC	CASSLNPTSNYGYTF
TRBV18	-	TRBJ2-5	-	TGTGCCAGCTCAGCCGCCAGGGCGGCAGAGACCCAGTACTTC	CASSAARAAETQYF
TRBV6-1	-	TRBJ1-6	-	TGTGCCAGCAGTGAATTAATAGAAAATTCACCCCTCCACTTT	CASSELIENSPLHF
TRBV6-5	-	TRBJ1-2	-	TGTGCCAGCAGTTACTCGTCGAACTATGGCTACACCTTC	CASSYSSNYGYTF